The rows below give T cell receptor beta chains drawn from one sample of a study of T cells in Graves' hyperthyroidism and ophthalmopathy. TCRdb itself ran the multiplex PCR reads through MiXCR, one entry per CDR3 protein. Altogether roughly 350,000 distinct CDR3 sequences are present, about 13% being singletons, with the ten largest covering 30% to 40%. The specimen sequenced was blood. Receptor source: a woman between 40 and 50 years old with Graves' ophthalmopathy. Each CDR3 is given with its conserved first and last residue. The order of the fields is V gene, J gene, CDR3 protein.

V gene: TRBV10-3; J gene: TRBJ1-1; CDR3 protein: CAISEGWGSEAFF
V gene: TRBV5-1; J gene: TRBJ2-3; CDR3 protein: CASSFTPSSTDTQYF
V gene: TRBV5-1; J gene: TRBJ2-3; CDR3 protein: CASSHGMTGQYF
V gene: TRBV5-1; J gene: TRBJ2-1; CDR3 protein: CASSLFPGTGNNEQFF
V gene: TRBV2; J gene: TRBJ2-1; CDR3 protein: CASSAEAGIYNEQFF
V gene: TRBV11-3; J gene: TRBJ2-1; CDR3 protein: CASSTDRYEQFF
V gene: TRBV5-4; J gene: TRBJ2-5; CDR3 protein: CASSGEMELETQYF
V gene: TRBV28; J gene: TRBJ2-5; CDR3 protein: CASSWDRGLGAQYF
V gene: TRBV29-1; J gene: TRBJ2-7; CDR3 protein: CSGGDGPYEQYF
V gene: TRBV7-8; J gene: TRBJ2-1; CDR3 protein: CASSPPVGREFSNEQFF
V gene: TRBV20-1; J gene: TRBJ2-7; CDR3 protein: CSASGGSLYEQYF
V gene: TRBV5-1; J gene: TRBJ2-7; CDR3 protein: CASSLEGQGHEQYF
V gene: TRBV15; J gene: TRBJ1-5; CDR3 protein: CATSGVGQGRRAQHF
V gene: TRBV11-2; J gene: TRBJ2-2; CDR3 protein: CASSLVQRVDLRELFF
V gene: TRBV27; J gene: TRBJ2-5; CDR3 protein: CASSPRSQEETQYF
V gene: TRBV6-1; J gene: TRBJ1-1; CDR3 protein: CASSGSGPPRSTEAFF
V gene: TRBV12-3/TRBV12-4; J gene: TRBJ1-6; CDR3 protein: CASKPGQGANSPLHF
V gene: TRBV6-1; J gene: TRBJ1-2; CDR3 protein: CASSLTSDYGYTF
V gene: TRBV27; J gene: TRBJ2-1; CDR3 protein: CASTLRVAGGRDEQFF
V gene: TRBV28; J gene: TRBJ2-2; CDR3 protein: CASLGGGLSGGELVF
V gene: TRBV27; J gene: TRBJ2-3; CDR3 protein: CASIGGRGLSDTQYF
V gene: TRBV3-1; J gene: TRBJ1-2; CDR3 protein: CASSQARQTRNYGYTF
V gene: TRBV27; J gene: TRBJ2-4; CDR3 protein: CASSVGSAKNIQYF
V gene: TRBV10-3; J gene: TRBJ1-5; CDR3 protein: CAIRDDGQPQHF
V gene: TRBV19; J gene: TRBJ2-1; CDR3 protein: CASSIGGRGGWNEQFF
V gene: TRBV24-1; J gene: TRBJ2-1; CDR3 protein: CATSDPGAGSFHEQFF
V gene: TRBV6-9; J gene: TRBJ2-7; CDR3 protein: CASSYLQAPGEQYF
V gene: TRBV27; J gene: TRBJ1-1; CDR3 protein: CASRIDTLNTEAFF
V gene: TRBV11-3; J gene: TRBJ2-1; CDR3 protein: CASSSGGGSYNEQFF